The 11 T cell receptor beta chains listed next were all sequenced from one sample in a study of blood T cells in healthy people across ages. Sample-barcoded 5' priming and a J-beta primer mix drove a second PCR of roughly 7 to 11 cycles. In TCRdb, the 5' RACE reads were re-called with MiXCR into one record per CDR3 protein. The table records some 1.5 million distinct CDR3 sequences, under 30% of them present only once. Specimen: blood. These receptors were collected from a woman in her 30s in good health.

This clonotype was seen many times. The CDR3 region has the DNA TGTGCCAGCAGCTCCACCGGACTAGCGGGCTACGAGCAGTACTTC. Translating gives CASSSTGLAGYEQYF. The genes are TRBV12-3 or TRBV12-4 and TRBJ2-7; 11 bases agree with TRBD2. V lost 6 bases and J lost 3; bases outside the gene matches: 7. The CDR3 contains 15 residues.

In this sample, this clonotype turned up a few times. V and J are TRBV3-1 and TRBJ2-1; weak D call: TRBD2 (6 bases). Germline V CDR1 and CDR2: LGHDT, YNNKEL (reference sequence). The V end lost 5 bases, the J end lost 7 bases, and 15 bases lay between the germline ends. The CDR3 spans 14 residues. The CDR3 nucleotides read TGTGCCAGCAGCAACGTCGGGGGTTGGAATGAGCAGTTCTTC. It translates to CASSNVGGWNEQFF.

The rearrangement uses TRBV12-3 or TRBV12-4 and TRBJ1-2, with 7 bases aligning to TRBD1. Trimming at V came to 5 bases and at J to 6 bases, leaving 9 bases not matched to a gene. The CDR3 extends over 14 amino acids. Here the CDR3 DNA reads TGTGCCAGCAGTAAAAACACAGGGGATCATGGCTACACCTTC. It is translated as CASSKNTGDHGYTF.

The chain has TRBV30 and TRBJ2-1; perhaps TRBD2 as D (6 bases). Germline V lookup: CDR1 GTSNPN, CDR2 SVGIG (reference sequence). The CDR3 has 14 amino acids. Between the trimmed V and J ends, which lost 2 bases and 5 bases, there was a span of 13 bases. This CDR3 is CAWSKGLPDNEQFF. The CDR3 bases are TGTGCCTGGAGTAAGGGACTCCCAGACAATGAGCAGTTCTTC.

This clonotype came up a few times. The gene calls are TRBV20-1 and TRBJ2-1; D is undetermined. Germline CDR1 DFQATT, CDR2 SNEGSKA (reference sequence). V lost 3 bases, J lost 7 bases, and 19 bases lay in between. This CDR3 region has 15 residues. CDR3 loop: CSARPPGLQFNEQFF. The CDR3 bases are TGCAGTGCTAGGCCGCCGGGCCTCCAGTTTAATGAGCAGTTCTTC.

The table lists this clonotype with a few counts. This sequence joins TRBV9 and TRBJ2-1; 7 bases align to TRBD2. The V and J ends lost 4 bases and 1 base, in that order; junction bases with no gene match: 5. From germline, CDR1 is SGDLS and CDR2 YYNGEE. CDR3 length: 15 residues. CDR3 amino acids: CASSIFSGSYNEQFF. DNA of the CDR3: TGTGCCAGCAGCATCTTTAGCGGGTCCTACAATGAGCAGTTCTTC.

This clonotype showed up just a few times. This chain links TRBV12-3 or TRBV12-4 with TRBJ1-5; no definite D call. The V and J ends lost 5 bases and 3 bases respectively, with 14 bases between them. The CDR3 covers 15 residues. The CDR3 protein is CASSASSTNNQPQHF. The CDR3 bases are TGTGCCAGCAGTGCCTCATCGACAAACAATCAGCCCCAGCATTTT.

J is TRBJ2-1 and V is TRBV24-1, with 9 bases aligning to TRBD2. Per the germline V gene, CDR1 is KGHDR and CDR2 is SFDVKD. CDR3 length: 15 amino acids. The J segment lost 8 bases and the V segment lost 8 bases, leaving 12 bases of the junction unmatched. CDR3 nucleotides: TGTGCCACCATGGGTAGCGGGAGTGGTTACGATGAGCAGTTCTTC. It encodes CATMGSGSGYDEQFF.

V gene TRBV5-1 combines with J gene TRBJ1-2; unclear D gene. The CDR3 has 15 amino acids. V was shortened by 3 bases and J by 10 bases, with 22 bases between the two germline ends. Looked up from germline, CDR1 is SGHRS and CDR2 is YFSETQ. The CDR3 nucleotides read TGCGCCAGCAGCTCTGGACCTGGCGGGGTATGGGACTACACCTTC. It yields the protein CASSSGPGGVWDYTF.

The chain joins TRBV12-5 to TRBJ2-7, with 8 bases matching TRBD1. The germline V gene has CDR1 LGHNT and CDR2 FRNRAP. This CDR3 spans 13 amino acids. The V and J ends lost 5 bases and 3 bases, in that order; junction bases with no gene match: 3. This CDR3 reads CASGQDRGYEQYF. In DNA, the CDR3 is TGTGCTAGTGGTCAAGACAGGGGCTACGAGCAGTACTTC.

This sequence joins TRBV20-1 and TRBJ2-5, with D maybe TRBD2 (6 bases). Germline CDR1 DFQATT, CDR2 SNEGSKA (reference sequence). This CDR3 is built from 11 residues. V shed 4 bases and J shed 3 bases, with 6 bases lying between them. In nucleotides, the CDR3 is TGCAGTGCTATAGCGGAAGAGACCCAGTACTTC. Protein: CSAIAEETQYF.